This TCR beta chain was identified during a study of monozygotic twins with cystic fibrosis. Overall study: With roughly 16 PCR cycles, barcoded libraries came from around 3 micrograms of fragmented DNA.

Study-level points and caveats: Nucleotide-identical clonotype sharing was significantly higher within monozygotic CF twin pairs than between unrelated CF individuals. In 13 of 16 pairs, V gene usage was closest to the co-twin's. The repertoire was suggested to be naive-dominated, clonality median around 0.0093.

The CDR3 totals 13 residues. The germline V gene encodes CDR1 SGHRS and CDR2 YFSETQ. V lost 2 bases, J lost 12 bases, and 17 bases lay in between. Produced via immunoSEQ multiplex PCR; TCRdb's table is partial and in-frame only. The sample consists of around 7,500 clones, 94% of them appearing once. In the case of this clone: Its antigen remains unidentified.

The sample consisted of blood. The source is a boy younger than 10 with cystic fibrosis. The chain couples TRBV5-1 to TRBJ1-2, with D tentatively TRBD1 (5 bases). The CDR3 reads CASSFSSGGVHTF. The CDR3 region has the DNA TGCGCCAGCAGCTTTTCGTCTGGAGGGGTTCACACCTTC.